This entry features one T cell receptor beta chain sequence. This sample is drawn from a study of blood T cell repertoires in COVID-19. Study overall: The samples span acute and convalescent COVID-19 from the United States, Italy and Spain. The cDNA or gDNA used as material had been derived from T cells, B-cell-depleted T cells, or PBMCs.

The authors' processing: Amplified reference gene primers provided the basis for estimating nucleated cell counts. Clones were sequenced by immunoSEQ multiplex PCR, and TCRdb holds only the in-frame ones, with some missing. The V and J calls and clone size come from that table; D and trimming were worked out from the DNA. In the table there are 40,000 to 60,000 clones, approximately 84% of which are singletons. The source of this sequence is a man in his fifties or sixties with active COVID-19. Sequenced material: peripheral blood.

The CDR3 loop reads CASSDFHGSSGYTF. CDR3 coding DNA: TGTGCCAGCAGCGACTTTCATGGGAGCTCTGGCTACACCTTC. The rearrangement links TRBV27 to TRBJ1-2; D call uncertain. In germline, CDR1 is MNHEY, CDR2 SMNVEV (reference sequence). The CDR3 consists of 14 residues. Trimming cost V 6 bases and J 7 bases, with 18 bases left between them.